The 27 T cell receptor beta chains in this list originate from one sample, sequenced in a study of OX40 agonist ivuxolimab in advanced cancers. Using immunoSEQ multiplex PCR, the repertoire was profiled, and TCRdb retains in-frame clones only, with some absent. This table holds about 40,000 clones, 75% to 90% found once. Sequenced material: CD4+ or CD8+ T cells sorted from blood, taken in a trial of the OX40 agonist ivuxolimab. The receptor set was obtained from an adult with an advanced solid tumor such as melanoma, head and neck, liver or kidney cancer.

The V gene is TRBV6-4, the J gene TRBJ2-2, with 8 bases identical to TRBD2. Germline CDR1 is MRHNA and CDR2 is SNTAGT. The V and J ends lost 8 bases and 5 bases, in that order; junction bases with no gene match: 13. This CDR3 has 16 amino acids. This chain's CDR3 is CASGATSGTFTGELFF. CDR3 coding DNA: TGTGCCAGCGGGGCCACTAGCGGCACCTTTACCGGGGAGCTGTTTTTT.

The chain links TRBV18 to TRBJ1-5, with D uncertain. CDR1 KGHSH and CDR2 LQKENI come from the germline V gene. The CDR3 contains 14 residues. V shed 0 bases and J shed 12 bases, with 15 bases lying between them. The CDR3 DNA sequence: TGTGCCAGCTCACCACCTAGTTCGCAACATAGCCAGCATTTT. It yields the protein CASSPPSSQHSQHF.

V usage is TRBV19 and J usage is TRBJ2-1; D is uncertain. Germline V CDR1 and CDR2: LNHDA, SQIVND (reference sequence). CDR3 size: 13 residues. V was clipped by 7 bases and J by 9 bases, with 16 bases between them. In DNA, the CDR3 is TGTGCCAGTAATGGGTTGGGGTGGTCTGAGCAGTTCTTC. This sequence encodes CASNGLGWSEQFF.

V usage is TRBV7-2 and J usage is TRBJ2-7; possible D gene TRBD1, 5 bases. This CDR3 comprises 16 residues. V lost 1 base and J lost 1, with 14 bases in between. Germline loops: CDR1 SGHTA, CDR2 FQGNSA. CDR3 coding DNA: TGTGCCAGCAGCTTAGGTCCAGGGTCGGGTTCCTACGAGCAGTACTTC. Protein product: CASSLGPGSGSYEQYF. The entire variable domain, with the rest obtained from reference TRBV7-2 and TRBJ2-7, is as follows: GAGVSQSPSNKVTEKGKDVELRCDPISGHTALYWYRQSLGQGLEFLIYFQGNSAPDKSGLPSDRFSAERTGGSVSTLTIQRTQQEDSAVYLCASSLGPGSGSYEQYFGPGTRLTVT.

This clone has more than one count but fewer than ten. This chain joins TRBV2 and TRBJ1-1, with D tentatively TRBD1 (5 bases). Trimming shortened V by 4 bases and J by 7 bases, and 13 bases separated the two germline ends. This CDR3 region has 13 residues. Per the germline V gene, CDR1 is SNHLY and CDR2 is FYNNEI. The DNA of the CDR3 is TGTGCCAGCAGTGTAAGGGGAGGGAGTGAAGCTTTCTTT. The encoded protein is CASSVRGGSEAFF.

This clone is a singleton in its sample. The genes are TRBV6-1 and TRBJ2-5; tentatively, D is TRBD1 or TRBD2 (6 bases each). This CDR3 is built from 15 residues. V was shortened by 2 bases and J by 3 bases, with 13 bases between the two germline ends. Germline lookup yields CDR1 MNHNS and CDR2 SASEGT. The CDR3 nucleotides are TGTGCCAGCAGTGAAATACAGGGAGGCGAAGAGACCCAGTACTTC. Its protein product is CASSEIQGGEETQYF.

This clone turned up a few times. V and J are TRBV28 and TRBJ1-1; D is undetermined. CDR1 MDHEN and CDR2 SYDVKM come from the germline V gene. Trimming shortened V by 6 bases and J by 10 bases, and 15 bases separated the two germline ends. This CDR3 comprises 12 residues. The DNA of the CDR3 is TGTGCCAGCAGGGAAACGGCGGGCGGAGCTTTCTTT. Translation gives CASRETAGGAFF.

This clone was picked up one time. The CDR3 region is CASSHASWVGDNQPQHF. CDR3 coding DNA: TGTGCCAGCAGCCACGCCTCTTGGGTGGGGGACAATCAGCCCCAGCATTTT. The chain combines TRBV5-5 with TRBJ1-5, with D tentatively TRBD1 (5 bases). Trimming took off 4 bases at V and 3 bases at J, with 20 bases between the two ends. CDR1 is SGHKS, CDR2 YYEKEE, per germline (reference sequence). The CDR3 has 17 residues.

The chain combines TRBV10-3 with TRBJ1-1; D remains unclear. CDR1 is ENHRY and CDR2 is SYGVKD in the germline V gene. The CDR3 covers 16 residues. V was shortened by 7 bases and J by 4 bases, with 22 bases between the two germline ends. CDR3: CAIIPFFSMRVTEAFF. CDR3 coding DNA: TGTGCCATCATCCCTTTTTTCTCGATGAGGGTCACTGAAGCTTTCTTT.

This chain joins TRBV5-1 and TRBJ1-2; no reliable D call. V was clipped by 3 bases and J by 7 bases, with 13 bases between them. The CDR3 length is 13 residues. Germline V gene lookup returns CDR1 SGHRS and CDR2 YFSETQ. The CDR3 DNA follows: TGCGCCAGCAGCTACCGGGCTGGGATTGGCTACACCTTC. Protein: CASSYRAGIGYTF.

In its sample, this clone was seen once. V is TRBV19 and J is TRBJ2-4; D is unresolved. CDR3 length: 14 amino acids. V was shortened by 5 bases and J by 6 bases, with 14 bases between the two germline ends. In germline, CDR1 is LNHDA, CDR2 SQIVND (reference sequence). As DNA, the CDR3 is TGTGCCAGTAGTGGGGTTCTATGGGGAAACATTCAGTACTTC. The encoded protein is CASSGVLWGNIQYF.

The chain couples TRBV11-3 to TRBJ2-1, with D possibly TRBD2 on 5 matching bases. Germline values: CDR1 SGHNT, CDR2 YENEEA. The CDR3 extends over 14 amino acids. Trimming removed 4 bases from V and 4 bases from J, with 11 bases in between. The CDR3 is CASSSLEAYNEQFF. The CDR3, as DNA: TGTGCCAGCAGCTCGTTGGAGGCGTACAATGAGCAGTTCTTC.

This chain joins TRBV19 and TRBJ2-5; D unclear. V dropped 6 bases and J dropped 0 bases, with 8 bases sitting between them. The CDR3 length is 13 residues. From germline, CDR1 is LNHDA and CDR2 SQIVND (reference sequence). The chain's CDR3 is CASSISHQETQYF. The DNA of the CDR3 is TGTGCCAGTAGCATAAGCCACCAAGAGACCCAGTACTTC.

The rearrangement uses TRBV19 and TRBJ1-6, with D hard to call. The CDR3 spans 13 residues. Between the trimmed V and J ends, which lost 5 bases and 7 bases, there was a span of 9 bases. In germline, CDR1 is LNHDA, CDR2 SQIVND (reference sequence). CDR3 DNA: TGTGCCAGTAGTGCCAGCTACAATTCACCCCTCCACTTT. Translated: CASSASYNSPLHF.

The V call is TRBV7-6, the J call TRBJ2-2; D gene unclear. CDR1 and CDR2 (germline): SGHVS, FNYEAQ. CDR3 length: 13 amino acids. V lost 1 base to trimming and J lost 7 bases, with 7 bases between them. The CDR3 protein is CASSLEAVGELFF. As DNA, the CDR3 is TGTGCCAGCAGCTTAGAGGCGGTCGGGGAGCTGTTTTTT.

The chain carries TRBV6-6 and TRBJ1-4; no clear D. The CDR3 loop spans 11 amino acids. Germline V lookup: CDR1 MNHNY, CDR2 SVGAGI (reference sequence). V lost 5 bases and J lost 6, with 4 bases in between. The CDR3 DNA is TGTGCCAGCAGTAGGTATGAAAAACTGTTTTTT. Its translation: CASSRYEKLFF.

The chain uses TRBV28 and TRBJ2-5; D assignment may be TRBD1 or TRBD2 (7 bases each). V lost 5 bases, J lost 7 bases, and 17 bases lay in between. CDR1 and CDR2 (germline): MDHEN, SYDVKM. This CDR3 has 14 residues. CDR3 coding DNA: TGTGCCAGCAGTCCAGGGGGGGCCCGGGGGACCCAGTACTTC. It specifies CASSPGGARGTQYF.

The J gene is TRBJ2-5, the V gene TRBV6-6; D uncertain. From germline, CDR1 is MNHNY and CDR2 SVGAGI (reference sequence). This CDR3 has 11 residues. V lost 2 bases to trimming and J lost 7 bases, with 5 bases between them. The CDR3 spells CASSYLWTQYF. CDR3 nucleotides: TGTGCCAGCAGTTACCTGTGGACCCAGTACTTC.

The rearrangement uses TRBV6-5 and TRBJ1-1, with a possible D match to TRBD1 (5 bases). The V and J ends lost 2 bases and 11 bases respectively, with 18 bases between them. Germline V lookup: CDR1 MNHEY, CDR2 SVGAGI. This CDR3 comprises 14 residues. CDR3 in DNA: TGTGCCAGCAGTTACGGTCTGGTAGGGACCATGGCTTTCTTT. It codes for CASSYGLVGTMAFF.

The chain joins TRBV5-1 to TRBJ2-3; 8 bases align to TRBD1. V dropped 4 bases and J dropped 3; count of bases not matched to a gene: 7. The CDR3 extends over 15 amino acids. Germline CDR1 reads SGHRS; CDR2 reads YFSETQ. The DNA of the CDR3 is TGCGCCAGCAGCCCATACAGGGGGGAGACAGATACGCAGTATTTT. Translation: CASSPYRGETDTQYF.

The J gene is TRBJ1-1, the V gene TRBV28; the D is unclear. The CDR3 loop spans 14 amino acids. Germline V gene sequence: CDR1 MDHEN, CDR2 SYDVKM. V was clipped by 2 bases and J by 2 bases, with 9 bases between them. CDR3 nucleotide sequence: TGTGCCAGCAGTTTACGCCAGGCTAACACTGAAGCTTTCTTT. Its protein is CASSLRQANTEAFF. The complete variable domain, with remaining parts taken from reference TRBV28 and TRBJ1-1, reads DVKVTQSSRYLVKRTGEKVFLECVQDMDHENMFWYRQDPGLGLRLIYFSYDVKMKEKGDIPEGYSVSREKKERFSLILESASTNQTSMYLCASSLRQANTEAFFGQGTRLTVV.

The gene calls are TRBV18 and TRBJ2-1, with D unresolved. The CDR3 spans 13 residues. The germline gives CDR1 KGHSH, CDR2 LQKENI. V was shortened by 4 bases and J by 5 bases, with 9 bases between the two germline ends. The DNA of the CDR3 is TGTGCCAGCTCACTGTCTGTCAACAATGAGCAGTTCTTC. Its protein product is CASSLSVNNEQFF.

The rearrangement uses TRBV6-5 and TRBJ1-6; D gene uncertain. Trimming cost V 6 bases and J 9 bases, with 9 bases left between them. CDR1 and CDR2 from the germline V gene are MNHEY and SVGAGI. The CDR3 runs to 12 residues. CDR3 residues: CASSPPLSPLHF. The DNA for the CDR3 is TGTGCCAGCAGCCCACCCCTTTCACCCCTCCACTTT.

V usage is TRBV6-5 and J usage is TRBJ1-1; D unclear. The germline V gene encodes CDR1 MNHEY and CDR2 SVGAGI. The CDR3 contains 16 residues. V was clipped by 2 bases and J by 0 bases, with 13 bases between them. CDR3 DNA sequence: TGTGCCAGCAGTTACCGAGGGCCTGGGATGAACACTGAAGCTTTCTTT. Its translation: CASSYRGPGMNTEAFF.

CDR3 nucleotide sequence: TGTGCCAGCAGCTTAGAAAAGGGGTTCTCCTACGAGCAGTACTTC. Encoded protein: CASSLEKGFSYEQYF. The chain couples TRBV7-9 to TRBJ2-7; D is perhaps TRBD1 (5 bases). V gave up 1 base and J gave up 0 bases, with 10 bases separating them. The CDR3 runs 15 residues. Germline V gene sequence: CDR1 SEHNR, CDR2 FQNEAQ (reference sequence).

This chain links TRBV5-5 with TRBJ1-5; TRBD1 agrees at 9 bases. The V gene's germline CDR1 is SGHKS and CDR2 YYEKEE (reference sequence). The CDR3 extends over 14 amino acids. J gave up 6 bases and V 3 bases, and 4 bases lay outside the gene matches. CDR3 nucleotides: TGTGCCAGCAGCTCAACAGGGGGCGGTCAGCCCCAGCATTTT. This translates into CASSSTGGGQPQHF.

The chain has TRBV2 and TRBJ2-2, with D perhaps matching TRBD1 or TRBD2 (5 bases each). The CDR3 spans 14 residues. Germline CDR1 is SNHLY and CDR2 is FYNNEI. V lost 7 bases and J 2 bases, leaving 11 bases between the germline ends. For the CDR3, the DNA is TGTGCCAGCATTGTGGGGGTCAACACCGGGGAGCTGTTTTTT. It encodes CASIVGVNTGELFF.